One and the same sample provided the 18 T cell receptor beta chains below, sequenced in a study of OX40 agonist ivuxolimab in advanced cancers. Sequencing was performed with immunoSEQ multiplex PCR; in TCRdb, only in-frame clones are kept and a portion is missing. The sample carries 50,000 to 65,000 clones, about 89% recorded once. The sample in question was CD4+ or CD8+ T cells sorted from blood, obtained in a trial of the OX40 agonist ivuxolimab. These receptors all come from an adult with an advanced solid tumor such as melanoma, head and neck, liver or kidney cancer.

In the case of this clone: The sample has other DNA sequences that encode this CDR3 too. V gene TRBV28 combines with J gene TRBJ2-2; no clear D. Trimming shortened V by 3 bases and J by 8 bases, and 7 bases separated the two germline ends. CDR3 size: 12 residues. The germline gives CDR1 MDHEN, CDR2 SYDVKM. Written as DNA, the CDR3 is TGTGCCAGCAGTTTGTCTGTGGGGGAGCTGTTTTTT. Its protein is CASSLSVGELFF. Filled out from reference TRBV28 and TRBJ2-2, the complete variable domain reads DVKVTQSSRYLVKRTGEKVFLECVQDMDHENMFWYRQDPGLGLRLIYFSYDVKMKEKGDIPEGYSVSREKKERFSLILESASTNQTSMYLCASSLSVGELFFGEGSRLTVL.

The rearrangement uses TRBV6-6 and TRBJ1-5, with D unresolved. Germline CDR1 is MNHNY and CDR2 is SVGAGI (reference sequence). This CDR3 contains 12 residues. With 5 bases removed from V and 3 bases from J, the gap between germline ends came to 5 bases. CDR3 in DNA: TGTGCCAGCAGTGCCCTCAATCAGCCCCAGCATTTT. This gives the protein CASSALNQPQHF.

The rearrangement joins TRBV5-1 to TRBJ2-3, with TRBD2 as a possible D gene (5 bases). Germline CDR1 SGHRS, CDR2 YFSETQ. V gave up 2 bases and J gave up 1 base, with 5 bases separating them. This CDR3 region has 13 residues. CDR3 DNA sequence: TGCGCCAGCAGCTTCGGGGGCACAGATACGCAGTATTTT. This sequence encodes CASSFGGTDTQYF.

This clone was detected only a few times. This chain joins TRBV5-5 and TRBJ2-2, with 7 bases lining up with TRBD1. The V gene end was trimmed by 1 base and the J gene end by 3 bases; junction bases not matched to a gene: 6. The V gene's germline CDR1 is SGHKS and CDR2 YYEKEE (reference sequence). CDR3 length: 16 amino acids. CDR3: CASSLNRGHDTGELFF. The CDR3 nucleotides are TGTGCCAGCAGCTTGAACAGGGGACACGACACCGGGGAGCTGTTTTTT.

This chain connects TRBV18 to TRBJ2-6, with a weak D call TRBD1 (5 bases). CDR1 and CDR2 (germline): KGHSH, LQKENI. V lost 5 bases to trimming and J lost 0 bases, with 17 bases between them. The CDR3 spans 18 residues. This CDR3 reads CASSTTGPPLSGANVLTF. CDR3 nucleotides: TGTGCCAGCTCAACTACAGGTCCCCCCCTCTCTGGGGCCAACGTCCTGACTTTC.

V usage is TRBV10-2 and J usage is TRBJ1-6; 8 nucleotides align to TRBD1. J was trimmed by 10 bases and V by 2 bases; bases with no gene match: 10. This CDR3 is 16 amino acids long. Germline assignment: CDR1 WSHSY and CDR2 SAAADI. The CDR3 spells CASSERPDRVGSPLHF. The CDR3 coding sequence is TGCGCCAGCAGTGAGCGTCCGGACAGGGTTGGATCACCCCTCCACTTT.

CDR3 sequence (DNA): TGTGCCAGCAGCTCCGGGACAGGGGTCTTAGCTAACTATGGCTACACCTTC. It specifies CASSSGTGVLANYGYTF. V and J are TRBV5-4 and TRBJ1-2, with 10 bases lining up with TRBD1. V shed 3 bases, J shed 0 bases, and the junction held 8 bases outside the gene matches. The CDR3 runs 17 residues. Per germline, CDR1 SGHNT and CDR2 YYREEE (reference sequence).

The chain recombines TRBV2 with TRBJ2-5, with 11 bases that match TRBD1. Germline values: CDR1 SNHLY, CDR2 FYNNEI. Trimming at V came to 5 bases and at J to 4 bases, leaving 6 bases not matched to a gene. This CDR3 is 15 amino acids long. The CDR3 sequence: CASSRSGTGGETQYF. The DNA of the CDR3 is TGTGCCAGCAGTCGGAGCGGGACAGGGGGAGAGACCCAGTACTTC.

This clone was counted a single time. This chain connects TRBV21-1 to TRBJ2-7; TRBD2 is the table's D call and was not checked against the DNA. TRBV21-1 is a listed pseudogene. The CDR3 covers 15 residues. In DNA form, the CDR3 reads TGTGCCAGCAGCAAATCTGGGGGGAGGGGTTGCGAGCAGTACTTC. Translated, it gives CASSKSGGRGCEQYF.

The CDR3 nucleotides read TGTGCCAGCAGGCCTAGCCGGACAGCCCTCTACGAGCAGTACTTC. The encoded protein is CASRPSRTALYEQYF. The gene calls are TRBV6-5 and TRBJ2-7, with a weak D call TRBD1 (6 bases). The CDR3 runs to 15 residues. Looked up from germline, CDR1 is MNHEY and CDR2 is SVGAGI. Trimming took off 6 bases at V and 3 bases at J, with 18 bases between the two ends.

The rearrangement joins TRBV5-4 to TRBJ2-7, with D hard to call. The CDR3 is made up of 13 amino acids. The V end was cut by 2 bases, the J end by 3 bases, with 9 bases between. Germline V gene sequence: CDR1 SGHNT, CDR2 YYREEE (reference sequence). The CDR3 protein is CASSFPGGYEQYV. DNA of the CDR3: TGTGCCAGCAGCTTTCCTGGTGGCTACGAGCAGTACGTC.

This chain uses TRBV6-1 with TRBJ2-3, with 12 bases that match TRBD2. The CDR3 is 18 residues long. CDR1 and CDR2 (germline): MNHNS, SASEGT. With V trimmed by 0 bases and J by 4 bases, 8 bases remained unmatched. The CDR3 nucleotides read TGTGCCAGCAGTGAAGCGCTTACTAGCGGGAGGCGCCCAGATACGCAGTATTTT. Protein sequence: CASSEALTSGRRPDTQYF.

This chain connects TRBV7-9 to TRBJ2-1; 11 nucleotides agree with TRBD2. With 2 bases clipped from V and 8 bases from J, the junction kept 17 bases outside the gene matches. The CDR3 sequence is 19 residues long. Germline V gives CDR1 SEHNR, CDR2 FQNEAQ (reference sequence). Here the CDR3 reads CASSLLQGRGTSGSDEQFF. CDR3 nucleotide sequence: TGTGCCAGCAGCTTACTACAGGGCAGGGGAACTAGCGGGAGCGATGAGCAGTTCTTC. Filled out from reference TRBV7-9 and TRBJ2-1, the complete variable domain reads DTGVSQNPRHKITKRGQNVTFRCDPISEHNRLYWYRQTLGQGPEFLTYFQNEAQLEKSRLLSDRFSAERPKGSFSTLEIQRTEQGDSAMYLCASSLLQGRGTSGSDEQFFGPGTRLTVL.

V usage is TRBV7-8 and J usage is TRBJ2-7; no clear D gene. Germline lookup yields CDR1 SGHVS and CDR2 FQNEAQ. The CDR3 extends over 13 amino acids. Trimming stripped 6 bases from V and 6 bases from J, with 15 bases between. CDR3 sequence: CASRAIHSGEQYF. Written as DNA, the CDR3 is TGTGCCAGCAGGGCAATCCACTCCGGCGAGCAGTACTTC.

This chain connects TRBV11-2 to TRBJ1-4; TRBD1 matches at 7 bases. Germline CDR1 SGHAT, CDR2 FQNNGV. The CDR3 spans 15 residues. V shed 5 bases, J shed 8 bases, and the junction held 11 bases outside the gene matches. CDR3 bases: TGTGCCAGCAGCAACACAGGGGTTTTGGAAGAAAAACTGTTTTTT. It specifies CASSNTGVLEEKLFF. Complete variable domain (other parts from reference TRBV11-2 and TRBJ1-4): EAGVAQSPRYKIIEKRQSVAFWCNPISGHATLYWYQQILGQGPKLLIQFQNNGVVDDSQLPKDRFSAERLKGVDSTLKIQPAKLEDSAVYLCASSNTGVLEEKLFFGSGTQLSVL.

The V call is TRBV2, the J call TRBJ2-3; weak D call: TRBD1 (5 bases). In germline, CDR1 is SNHLY, CDR2 FYNNEI. V lost 5 bases to trimming and J lost 2 bases, with 8 bases between them. The CDR3 extends over 13 amino acids. The CDR3 reads CASSLDITDTQYF. CDR3 bases: TGTGCCAGCAGTTTGGACATCACAGATACGCAGTATTTT.

This clone ranks as medium-sized (0.01 to 0.1%). The chain joins TRBV6-7 to TRBJ1-5; no definite D call. TRBV6-7 is given ORF status, its function remaining uncertain. The length of the CDR3 is 13 residues. The V gene lost 11 bases and the J gene lost 6 bases, with 17 bases spanning the gap. The DNA of the CDR3 is TGTGCCGCTCGACGGAGAATAGGTCAGCCCCAGCATTTT. The encoded protein is CAARRRIGQPQHF.

The genes are TRBV28 and TRBJ1-1, with unresolved D. Trimming removed 8 bases at V and 5 bases at J, with 12 bases between. The CDR3 totals 12 residues. Germline values: CDR1 MDHEN, CDR2 SYDVKM. CDR3 protein: CASHRGSTEAFF. CDR3 DNA sequence: TGTGCCAGCCATAGAGGGTCGACTGAAGCTTTCTTT.